This T cell receptor beta chain stems from a study of blood T cell repertoires in COVID-19. Study-wide background: T cells, B-cell-depleted T cells, or PBMCs provided the cDNA or gDNA that served as material.

Clones were sequenced by immunoSEQ multiplex PCR, and TCRdb holds only the in-frame ones, with some missing. The sample shows roughly 48,000 clones, approximately 88% of them seen only once. Germline CDR1 is MNHEY and CDR2 is SVGAGI. Trimming cost V 8 bases and J 6 bases; bases outside gene matches: 12. The CDR3 runs to 14 residues. The genes are TRBV6-5 and TRBJ1-1; 7 bases match TRBD1. The sequencing sample was made of peripheral blood. The TCR sequence derives from a man aged 70-80 years with acute or convalescent COVID-19. The CDR3 nucleotides read TGTGCCAGCTGGAGGGGACAGTCTCACGCTGAAGCTTTCTTT. This gives the protein CASWRGQSHAEAFF.